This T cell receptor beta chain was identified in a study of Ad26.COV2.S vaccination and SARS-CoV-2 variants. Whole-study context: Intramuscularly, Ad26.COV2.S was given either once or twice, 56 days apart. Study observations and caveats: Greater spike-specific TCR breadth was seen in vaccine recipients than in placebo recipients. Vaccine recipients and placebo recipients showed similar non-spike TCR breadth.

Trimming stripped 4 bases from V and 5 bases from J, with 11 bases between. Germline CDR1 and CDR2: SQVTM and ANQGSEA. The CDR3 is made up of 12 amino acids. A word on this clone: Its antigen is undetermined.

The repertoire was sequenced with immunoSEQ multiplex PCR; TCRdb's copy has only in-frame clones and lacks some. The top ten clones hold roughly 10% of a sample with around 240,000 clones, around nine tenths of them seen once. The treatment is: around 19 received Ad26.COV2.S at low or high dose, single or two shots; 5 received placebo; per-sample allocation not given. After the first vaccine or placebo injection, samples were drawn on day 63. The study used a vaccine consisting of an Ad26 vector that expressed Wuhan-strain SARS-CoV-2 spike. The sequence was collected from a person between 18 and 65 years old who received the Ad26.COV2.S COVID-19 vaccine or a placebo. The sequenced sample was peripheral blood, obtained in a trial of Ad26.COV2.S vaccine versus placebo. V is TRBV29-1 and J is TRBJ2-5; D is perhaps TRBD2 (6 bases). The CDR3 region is CSVGEGGETQYF. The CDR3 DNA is TGCAGCGTTGGAGAAGGAGGGGAGACCCAGTACTTC.